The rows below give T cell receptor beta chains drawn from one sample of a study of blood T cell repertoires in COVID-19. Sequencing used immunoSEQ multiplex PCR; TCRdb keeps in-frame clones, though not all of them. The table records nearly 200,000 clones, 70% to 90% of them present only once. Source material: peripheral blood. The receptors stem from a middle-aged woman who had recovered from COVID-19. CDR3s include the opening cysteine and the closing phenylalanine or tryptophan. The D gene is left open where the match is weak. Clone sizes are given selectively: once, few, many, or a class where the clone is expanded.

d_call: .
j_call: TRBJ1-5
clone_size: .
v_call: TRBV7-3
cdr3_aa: CASSPGGGAGQPQHF
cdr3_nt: TGTGCCAGCAGCCCCGGTGGGGGCGCGGGTCAGCCCCAGCATTTT

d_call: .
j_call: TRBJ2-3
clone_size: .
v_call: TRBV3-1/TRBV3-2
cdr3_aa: CASSLTDTQYF
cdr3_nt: TGTGCCAGCAGTCTCACAGATACGCAGTATTTT

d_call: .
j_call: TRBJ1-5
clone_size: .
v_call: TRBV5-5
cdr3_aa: CASSAVSQFQPQHF
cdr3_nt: TGTGCCAGCAGCGCGGTGTCGCAATTTCAGCCCCAGCATTTT

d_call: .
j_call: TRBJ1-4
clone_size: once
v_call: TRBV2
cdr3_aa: CASSVATAEKLFF
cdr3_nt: TGTGCCAGCAGTGTAGCGACAGCTGAAAAACTGTTTTTT

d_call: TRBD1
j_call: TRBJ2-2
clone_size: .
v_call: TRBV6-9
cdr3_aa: CASRLIGGTGGNGELFF
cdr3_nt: TGTGCCAGCAGGTTAATTGGCGGGACAGGGGGGAACGGGGAGCTGTTTTTT

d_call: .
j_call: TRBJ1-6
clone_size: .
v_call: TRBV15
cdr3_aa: CATGARVNSPLHF
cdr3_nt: TGTGCCACCGGCGCACGGGTTAATTCACCCCTCCACTTT

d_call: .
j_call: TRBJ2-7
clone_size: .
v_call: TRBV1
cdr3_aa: CTSSHSLAVSYEQYF
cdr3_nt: TGCACCAGCAGCCATAGCCTAGCGGTCTCCTACGAGCAGTACTTC

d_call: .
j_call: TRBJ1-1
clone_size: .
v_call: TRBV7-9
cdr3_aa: CASSNRTEAFF
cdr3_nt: TGTGCCAGCAGCAACCGGACTGAAGCTTTCTTT

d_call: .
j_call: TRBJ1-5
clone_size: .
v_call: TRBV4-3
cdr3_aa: CASSQDLNQPQHF
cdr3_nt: TGCGCCAGCAGCCAAGATTTAAATCAGCCCCAGCATTTT

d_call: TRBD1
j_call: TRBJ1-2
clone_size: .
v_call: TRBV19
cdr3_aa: CASSKGQGAQDYGYTF
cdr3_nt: TGTGCCAGTAGTAAGGGACAGGGGGCGCAGGACTATGGCTACACCTTC

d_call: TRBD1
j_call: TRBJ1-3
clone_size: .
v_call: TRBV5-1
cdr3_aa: CASSLEERTGVSGNTIYF
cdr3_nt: TGCGCCAGCAGCTTGGAGGAACGGACAGGGGTCTCGGGAAACACCATATATTTT

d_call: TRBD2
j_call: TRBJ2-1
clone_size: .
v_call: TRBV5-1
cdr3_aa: CASSPGTSGTRQFF
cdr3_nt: TGCGCCAGCAGCCCAGGGACTAGCGGGACACGGCAGTTCTTC

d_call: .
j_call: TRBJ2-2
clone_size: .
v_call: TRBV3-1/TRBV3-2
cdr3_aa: CASSPTNTGELFF
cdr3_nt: TGTGCCAGCAGCCCCACGAACACCGGGGAGCTGTTTTTT

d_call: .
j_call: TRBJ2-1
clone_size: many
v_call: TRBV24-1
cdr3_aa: CATSDFRGNEQFF
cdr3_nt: TGTGCCACCAGTGATTTCCGGGGCAATGAGCAGTTCTTC

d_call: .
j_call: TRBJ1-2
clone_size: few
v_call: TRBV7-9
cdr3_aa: CASSRTDPYGYTF
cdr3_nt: TGTGCCAGCAGCAGGACAGATCCTTATGGCTACACCTTC

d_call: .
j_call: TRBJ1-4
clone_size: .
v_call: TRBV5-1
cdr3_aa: CASSLARGRANEKLFF
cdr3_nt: TGCGCCAGCAGCTTGGCAAGGGGTCGGGCTAATGAAAAACTGTTTTTT

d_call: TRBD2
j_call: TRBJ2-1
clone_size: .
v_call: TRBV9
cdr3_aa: CASSVREGLNEQFF
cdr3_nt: TGTGCCAGCAGCGTCCGGGAGGGCCTCAATGAGCAGTTCTTC

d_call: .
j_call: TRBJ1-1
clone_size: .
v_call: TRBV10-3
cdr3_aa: CAITNTENTEAFF
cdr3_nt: TGTGCCATCACTAATACAGAGAACACTGAAGCTTTCTTT

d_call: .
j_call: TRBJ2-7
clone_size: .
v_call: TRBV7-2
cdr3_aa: CASSIRQVSYEQYF
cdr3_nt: TGTGCCAGCAGCATTCGACAGGTATCCTACGAGCAGTACTTC

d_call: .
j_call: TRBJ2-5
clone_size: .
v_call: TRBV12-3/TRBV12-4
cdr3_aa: CASSLLTQETQYF
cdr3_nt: TGTGCCAGCAGTTTACTCACTCAAGAGACCCAGTACTTC

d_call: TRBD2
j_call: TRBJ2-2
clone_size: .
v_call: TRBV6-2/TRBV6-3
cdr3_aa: CASSLRTSGSGPQLFF
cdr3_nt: TGTGCCAGCAGTCTACGGACTAGCGGGAGCGGTCCCCAGCTGTTTTTT

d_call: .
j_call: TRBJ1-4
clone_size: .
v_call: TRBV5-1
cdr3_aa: CASSLAYATNEKLFF
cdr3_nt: TGCGCCAGCAGCTTGGCCTATGCAACTAATGAAAAACTGTTTTTT

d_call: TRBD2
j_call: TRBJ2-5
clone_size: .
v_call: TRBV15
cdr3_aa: CATSSLPGLAGGAPYF
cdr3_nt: TGTGCCACCAGCAGTCTCCCGGGCCTAGCGGGAGGAGCGCCGTACTTC

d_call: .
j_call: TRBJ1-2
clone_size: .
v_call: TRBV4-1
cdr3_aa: CASSQEAGHSLANYGYTF
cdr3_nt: TGCGCCAGCAGCCAAGAGGCCGGACATAGCCTAGCTAACTATGGCTACACCTTC

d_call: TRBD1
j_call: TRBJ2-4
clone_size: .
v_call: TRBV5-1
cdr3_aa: CASSLVAGGGKNIQYF
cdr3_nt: TGCGCCAGCAGCTTGGTCGCAGGGGGCGGCAAAAACATTCAGTACTTC

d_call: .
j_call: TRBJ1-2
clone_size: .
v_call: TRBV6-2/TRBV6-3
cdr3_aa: CASSYGGTANYGYTF
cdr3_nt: TGTGCCAGCAGTTACGGGGGCACAGCCAACTATGGCTACACCTTC

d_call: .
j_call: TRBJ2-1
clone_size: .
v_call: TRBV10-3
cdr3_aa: CAISDRGPQEEQFF
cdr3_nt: TGTGCCATCAGTGACAGGGGCCCCCAAGAGGAGCAGTTCTTC

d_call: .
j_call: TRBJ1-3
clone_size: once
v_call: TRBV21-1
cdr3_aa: CASSTNRIFKGTNVSYSGNTIYF
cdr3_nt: TGTGCCAGCAGCACCAACAGGATCTTCAAGGGCACAAACGTATCGTACTCTGGAAACACCATATATTTT

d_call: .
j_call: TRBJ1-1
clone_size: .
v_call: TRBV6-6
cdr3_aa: CASSYSKRGTEAFF
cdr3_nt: TGTGCCAGCAGTTACTCGAAGAGGGGGACTGAAGCTTTCTTT

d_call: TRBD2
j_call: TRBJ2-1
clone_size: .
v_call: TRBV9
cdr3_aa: CASSIGLADNEQFF
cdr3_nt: TGTGCCAGCAGCATTGGACTAGCGGACAATGAGCAGTTCTTC